Each of the 3 T cell receptor beta chains below was sequenced from the same sample in a study of CD4 T cells in relation to SARS-CoV-2 and coronaviruses. Before the COVID-19 pandemic, during about 2011-2019, CD4+ T cells were taken from unexposed donors. After 10 to 11 days of culture, CD4+ T cells were isolated. Antigens of these TCRs are unknown. Libraries were prepared by immunoSEQ multiplex PCR; TCRdb keeps only in-frame clonotypes and omits some of them. This sample has 15,000 to 25,000 clones, with approximately 81% found just once. Sample: CD4+ T cells from PBMCs, cultured in vitro. The receptors originated from a human donor in good health.

V is TRBV5-1 and J is TRBJ2-5; TRBD2 matches 12 bases. The CDR3 has 15 amino acids. Losses at the gene ends were 4 bases for V and 2 bases for J; bases not matched to a gene: 3. The germline V gene encodes CDR1 SGHRS and CDR2 YFSETQ. The chain's CDR3 is CASSRTSGAQETQYF. The CDR3 DNA is TGCGCCAGCAGCCGGACTAGCGGGGCGCAAGAGACCCAGTACTTC. The full variable domain, with the rest looked up from reference TRBV5-1 and TRBJ2-5, is KAGVTQTPRYLIKTRGQQVTLSCSPISGHRSVSWYQQTPGQGLQFLFEYFSETQRNKGNFPGRFSGRQFSNSRSEMNVSTLELGDSALYLCASSRTSGAQETQYFGPGTRLLVL.

The chain links TRBV7-3 to TRBJ2-3; D might be TRBD1 (7 bases). This CDR3 has 15 residues. V lost 4 bases and J 0 bases, leaving 11 bases between the germline ends. The germline gives CDR1 SGHTA, CDR2 FQGTGA. CDR3 sequence reads: CASSSQGGSTDTQYF. CDR3 in DNA: TGTGCCAGCAGCTCCCAGGGGGGTAGCACAGATACGCAGTATTTT. The complete variable domain, with remaining parts taken from reference TRBV7-3 and TRBJ2-3, reads GAGVSQTPSNKVTEKGKYVELRCDPISGHTALYWYRQSLGQGPEFLIYFQGTGAADDSGLPNDRFFAVRPEGSVSTLKIQRTERGDSAVYLCASSSQGGSTDTQYFGPGTRLTVL.

The chain combines TRBV9 with TRBJ2-2; D is tentatively TRBD1 or TRBD2 (7 bases each). The V gene lost 3 bases and the J gene lost 8 bases, with 20 bases spanning the gap. Germline lookup yields CDR1 SGDLS and CDR2 YYNGEE. This CDR3 is built from 16 residues. The CDR3 coding sequence is TGTGCCAGCAGCGGCTTGCAGGGGGGGCTATCGGGGGAGCTGTTTTTT. Its protein is CASSGLQGGLSGELFF.